The 5 T cell receptor beta chains listed next were all sequenced from one sample in a study of human T cells and chemical hapten exposure. TCRdb reprocessed the RACE reads via MiXCR and lists one record per CDR3 protein. The sample yields around 75,000 distinct CDR3 sequences, around 10% seen once. Described time point: patch test 2, 6 weeks after DPC sensitization. Noted treatment: therapeutic diphenylcyclopropenone sensitization with weekly scalp DPC. The sample here was whole blood, taken in connection with sensitization to the hapten diphenylcyclopropenone (DPC). The receptors derive from a woman aged 45-60 years with alopecia areata. Some clones in this sample may be carry-over from other donors' samples.

The genes are TRBV7-8 and TRBJ2-3; possible D gene TRBD2, 5 bases. Germline CDR1 reads SGHVS; CDR2 reads FQNEAQ. This CDR3 has 15 residues. Trimming stripped 5 bases from V and 2 bases from J, with 14 bases between. CDR3 nucleotides: TGTGCCAGCAGCCCGCGAGCGGAGCCCACAGATACGCAGTATTTT. Its translation is CASSPRAEPTDTQYF.

This clonotype was observed many times. The rearrangement uses TRBV24-1 and TRBJ2-3; 9 bases line up with TRBD1. V lost 5 bases and J lost 6; bases outside the gene matches: 5. Germline loops: CDR1 KGHDR, CDR2 SFDVKD. The CDR3 consists of 14 residues. This CDR3 reads CATSVTGGADTQYF. CDR3 bases: TGTGCCACCAGTGTTACAGGGGGCGCGGATACGCAGTATTTT.

This clonotype was observed a handful of times. The chain combines TRBV11-2 with TRBJ2-1; D unresolved. V lost 2 bases and J 5 bases, leaving 4 bases between the germline ends. Looked up from germline, CDR1 is SGHAT and CDR2 is FQNNGV. The CDR3 extends over 12 amino acids. CDR3 sequence reads: CASSLLDNEQFF. CDR3 nucleotides: TGTGCCAGCAGCTTATTGGACAATGAGCAGTTCTTC.

This clonotype was picked up many times. The junction differs from germline at one of its ends, possibly a read error. The rearrangement uses TRBV7-7 and TRBJ1-1, with D possibly matching TRBD1 (6 bases). Germline V CDR1 and CDR2: SSHAT, FNYEAQ (reference sequence). The CDR3 totals 13 residues. This chain's CDR3 is CASSLGPGESAFF. The CDR3 DNA reads as TGTGCTAGCAGCTTAGGTCCAGGGGAGTCAGCTTTCTTT.

This clonotype was seen once. The rearrangement joins TRBV20-1 to TRBJ1-1; 7 bases fit TRBD1. Germline CDR1 DFQATT, CDR2 SNEGSKA (reference sequence). CDR3 size: 15 residues. V lost 4 bases to trimming and J lost 1 base; unmatched junction nucleotides: 9. The CDR3 loop is CSAILTGLGNTEAFF. Written as DNA, the CDR3 is TGCAGTGCTATACTGACAGGGCTAGGGAACACTGAAGCTTTCTTT.